The source of this T cell receptor (beta chain) is a study of blood T cell repertoires in COVID-19 (dated by TCRdb to 2018 to 2021). With regard to the full study: Collaborator samples came from the United States, Italy and Spain and covered acute and convalescent phases of COVID-19. The material from the prospective study consisted of cDNA or gDNA derived from T cells, B-cell-depleted T cells, or PBMCs. The dataset comprised deeply sampled blood TCRbeta repertoires from subjects exposed to, actively infected with, or recovered from COVID-19. The repertoires were released in a freely available public database intended as a resource for research on the immune response to SARS-CoV-2. The samples were drawn from the first 160 participants of the ongoing ImmuneRACE study and from 950 to 1,500 subjects provided by 6 global collaborators. The sample metadata nearly always contained a de-identified subject ID, COVID-19 status, age in years and sex. Where HLA class I and class II types were available, the types were taken from metadata supplied by the sample provider, not from assay-based typing. On the study overall, not on this receptor specifically: The amount of clinical and demographic metadata varied by source and participant and was provided uncurated.

The collaborating institutions used their own protocols to collect whole blood in K2EDTA tubes. For TCRbeta analysis, collaborators shipped samples in one of three forms: frozen whole blood, isolated PBMCs, or DNA extracted from either of those sample types. For CDR1 and CDR2, the germline V gene lists LGHNA and YNFKEQ. A distance of 7 bases separates the germline ends of V and J, which lose 1 base and 0 bases respectively. The CDR3, from cysteine to phenylalanine, totals 14 residues. The DNA shown is the 42-base CDR3, in frame from base 1. On this clone itself: The antigen it recognizes is unknown. Per-nucleotide qualities are absent, and no much larger clonotype sits a single base away. The same CDR3 arises from other DNA sequences in this sample as well.

The immunoSEQ Assay, a bias-controlled multiplex PCR, was used to amplify TCRbeta CDR3 regions from genomic DNA. Per the original workflow: Nucleated cell counts per sample were estimated from amplification of reference gene primers within the assay. To quantify the absolute abundance of each unique TCRbeta CDR3 rearrangement, sequence reads were collapsed and filtered. For each sample, productive Simpson clonality was calculated as the square root of Simpson's diversity index over productive rearrangements. Entries here come from immuneACCESS through TCRdb and include only in-frame sequences with V and J called. Some clones fail to appear in such tables; in the studies checked, an unresolved V gene covers under half of the shortfall, and the cause of the remainder is unknown. From that table come the V and J calls and clone size; the DNA was used to work out D and trimming. The sample table contains about 95,000 clones; only one count was recorded for roughly 80% of them. The top ten constitute 20% to 25% of the sample.

This sequence originates from an elderly man with active or convalescent COVID-19. Input material: peripheral blood. This receptor chain uses TRBV4-2 and TRBJ2-7; TRBD2 might be the D gene, on 6 matching bases. The CDR3 region reads CASSQGDSSYEQYF. In nucleotides, the sequence is TGTGCCAGCAGCCAAGGGGACTCCTCCTACGAGCAGTACTTC.